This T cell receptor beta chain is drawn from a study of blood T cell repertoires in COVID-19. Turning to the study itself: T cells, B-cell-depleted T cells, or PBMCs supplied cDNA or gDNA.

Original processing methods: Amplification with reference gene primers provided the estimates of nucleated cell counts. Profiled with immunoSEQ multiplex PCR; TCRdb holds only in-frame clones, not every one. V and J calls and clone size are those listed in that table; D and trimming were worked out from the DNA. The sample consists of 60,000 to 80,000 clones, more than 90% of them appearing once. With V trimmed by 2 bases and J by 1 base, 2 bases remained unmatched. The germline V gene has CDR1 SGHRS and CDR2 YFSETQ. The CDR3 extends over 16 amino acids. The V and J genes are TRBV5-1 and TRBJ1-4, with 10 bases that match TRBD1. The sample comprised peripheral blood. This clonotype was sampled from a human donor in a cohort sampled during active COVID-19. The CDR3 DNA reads TGCGCCAGCAGCTTTGGACAGGGGGAAACTAATGAAAAACTGTTTTTT. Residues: CASSFGQGETNEKLFF. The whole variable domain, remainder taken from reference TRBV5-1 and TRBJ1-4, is KAGVTQTPRYLIKTRGQQVTLSCSPISGHRSVSWYQQTPGQGLQFLFEYFSETQRNKGNFPGRFSGRQFSNSRSEMNVSTLELGDSALYLCASSFGQGETNEKLFFGSGTQLSVL.